Given below is one T cell receptor (beta chain) in context. Its antigen remains unknown. The entry originates in a study of T cell repertoires in aging, cancer and after chemotherapy. The template was genomic DNA from peripheral blood, not RNA. Study results and limitations: Median generation probability rose over the chemotherapy interval in each cancer cohort, suggesting rebound thymic output. Compared with age-matched healthy donors, untreated hematological or solid cancer patients showed higher blood TCR clonality.

Rearranged V-D-J TRB sequences were amplified with a mixed TRB-A/B primer pool. TCRdb recomputed calls from the multiplex PCR reads with MiXCR, one row per CDR3 protein. The repertoire holds 7,000 to 10,000 distinct CDR3 sequences, with 35% to 45% as singletons. There are 17 residues in the CDR3. Trimming removed 0 bases from V and 1 base from J; junction bases left unmatched: 4. Looked up from germline, CDR1 is KGHDR and CDR2 is SFDVKD. This sequence originates from a human donor with a solid tumor. The chain has TRBV24-1 and TRBJ2-2, with TRBD1 identical over 7 bases. Specimen: blood. The CDR3 region is CATSDLGTVKNTGELFF. In nucleotides, the CDR3 is TGTGCCACCAGTGATTTGGGGACAGTGAAGAACACCGGGGAGCTGTTTTTT.